What follows describes a single TCR beta chain. The sample originates from a study of blood T cells in healthy people across ages. This CDR3 comprises 16 residues. V lost 0 bases, J lost 3 bases, and 15 bases lay in between. CDR1 and CDR2 (germline): DFQATT, SNEGSKA (reference sequence). A sample-barcoded 5' primer and a J-beta primer mix were used in a second PCR of about 7 to 11 cycles. TCRdb analysed the 5' RACE reads with MiXCR anew, one entry per CDR3 protein. The sample contains hundreds of thousands of distinct CDR3 sequences, approximately 52% of which appear only once. The rearrangement uses TRBV20-1 and TRBJ2-1, with D possibly matching TRBD2 (6 bases). This receptor was obtained from a woman older than 75 in good health. Input material: blood. This chain's CDR3 is CSARDGGRTVYNEQFF. Here the CDR3 DNA reads TGCAGTGCTAGAGATGGGGGGAGGACCGTCTACAATGAGCAGTTCTTC.